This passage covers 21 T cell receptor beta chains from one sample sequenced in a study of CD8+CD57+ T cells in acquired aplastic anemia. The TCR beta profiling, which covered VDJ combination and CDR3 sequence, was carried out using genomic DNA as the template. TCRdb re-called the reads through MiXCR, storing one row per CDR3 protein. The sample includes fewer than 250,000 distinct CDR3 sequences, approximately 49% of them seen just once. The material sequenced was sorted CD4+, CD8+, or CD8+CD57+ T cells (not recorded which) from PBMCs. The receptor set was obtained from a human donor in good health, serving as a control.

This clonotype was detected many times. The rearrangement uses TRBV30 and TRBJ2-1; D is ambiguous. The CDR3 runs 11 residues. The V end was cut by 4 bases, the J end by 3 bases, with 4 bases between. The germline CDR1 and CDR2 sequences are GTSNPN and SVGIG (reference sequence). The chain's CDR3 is CAWKFYNEQFF. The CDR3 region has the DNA TGTGCCTGGAAGTTCTACAATGAGCAGTTCTTC.

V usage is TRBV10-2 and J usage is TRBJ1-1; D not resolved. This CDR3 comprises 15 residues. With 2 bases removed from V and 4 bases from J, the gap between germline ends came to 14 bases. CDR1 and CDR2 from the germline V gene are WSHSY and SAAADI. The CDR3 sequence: CASSEITLGSTEAFF. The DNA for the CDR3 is TGCGCCAGCAGTGAGATAACCTTGGGTAGCACTGAAGCTTTCTTT.

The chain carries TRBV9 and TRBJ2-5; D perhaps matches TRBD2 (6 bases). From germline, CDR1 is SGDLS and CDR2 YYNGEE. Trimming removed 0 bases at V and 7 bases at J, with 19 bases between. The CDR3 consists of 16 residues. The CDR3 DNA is TGTGCCAGCAGCGTAGTTTCGGAGGGGCGGAAAGGGACCCAGTACTTC. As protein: CASSVVSEGRKGTQYF.

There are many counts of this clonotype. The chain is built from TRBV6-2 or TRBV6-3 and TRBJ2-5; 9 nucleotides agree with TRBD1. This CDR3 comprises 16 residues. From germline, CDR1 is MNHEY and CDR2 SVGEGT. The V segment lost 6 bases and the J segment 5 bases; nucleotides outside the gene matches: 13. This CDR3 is CASRQLRDRDLETQYF. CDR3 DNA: TGTGCCAGCAGACAACTCCGGGACAGGGATTTGGAGACCCAGTACTTC.

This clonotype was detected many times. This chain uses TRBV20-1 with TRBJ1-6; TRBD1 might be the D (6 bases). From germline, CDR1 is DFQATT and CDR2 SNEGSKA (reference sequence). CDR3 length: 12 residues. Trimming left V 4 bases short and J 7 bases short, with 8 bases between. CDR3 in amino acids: CSAKQGNSPLHF. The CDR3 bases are TGCAGTGCTAAACAGGGAAATTCACCCCTCCACTTT.

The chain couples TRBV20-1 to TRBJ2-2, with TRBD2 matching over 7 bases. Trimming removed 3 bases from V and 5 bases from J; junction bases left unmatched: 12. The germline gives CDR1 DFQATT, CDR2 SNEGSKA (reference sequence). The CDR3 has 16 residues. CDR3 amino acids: CSARESGGGGTGELFF. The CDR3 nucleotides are TGCAGTGCTAGGGAGAGTGGGGGGGGGGGGACCGGGGAGCTGTTTTTT.

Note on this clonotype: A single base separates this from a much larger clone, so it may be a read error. In DNA, the CDR3 is TGTGCCAGGACCCTGGGAGTCCGCTATGGCTACACCTTC. Its protein is CARTLGVRYGYTF. The chain recombines TRBV5-4 with TRBJ1-2; D unresolved. This CDR3 has 13 residues. With 8 bases removed from V and 4 bases from J, the gap between germline ends came to 15 bases. The germline V gene has CDR1 SGHNT and CDR2 YYREEE (reference sequence).

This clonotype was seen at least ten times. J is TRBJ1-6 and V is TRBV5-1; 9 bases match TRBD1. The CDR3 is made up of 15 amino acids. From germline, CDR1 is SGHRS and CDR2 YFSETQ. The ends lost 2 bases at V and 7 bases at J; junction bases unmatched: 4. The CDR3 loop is CASSLKTGGNSPLHF. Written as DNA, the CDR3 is TGCGCCAGCAGCTTAAAAACAGGGGGCAATTCACCCCTCCACTTT.

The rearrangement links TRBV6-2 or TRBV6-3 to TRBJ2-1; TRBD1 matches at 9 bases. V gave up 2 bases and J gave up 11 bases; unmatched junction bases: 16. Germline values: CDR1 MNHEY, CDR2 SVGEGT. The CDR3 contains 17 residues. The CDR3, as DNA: TGTGCCAGCAGTTACAGAGGGGGGACAGGGCGCTTTGAGAAGCAGTTCTTC. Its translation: CASSYRGGTGRFEKQFF.

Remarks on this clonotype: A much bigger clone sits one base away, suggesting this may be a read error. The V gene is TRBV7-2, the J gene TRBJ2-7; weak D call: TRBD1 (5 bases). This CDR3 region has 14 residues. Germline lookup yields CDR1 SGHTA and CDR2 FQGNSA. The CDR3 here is CASSSGGREHEQYF. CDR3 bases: TGCGCCAGCAGCTCGGGCGGCAGGGAACACGAGCAGTACTTC.

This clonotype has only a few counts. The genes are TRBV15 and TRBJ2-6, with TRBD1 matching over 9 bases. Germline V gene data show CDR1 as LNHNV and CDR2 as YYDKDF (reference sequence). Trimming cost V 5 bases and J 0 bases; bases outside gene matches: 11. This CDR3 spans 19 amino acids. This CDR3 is CATSRPSGQGFSGANVLTF. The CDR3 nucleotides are TGTGCCACCAGCCGACCCTCGGGACAGGGATTCTCTGGGGCCAACGTCCTGACTTTC.

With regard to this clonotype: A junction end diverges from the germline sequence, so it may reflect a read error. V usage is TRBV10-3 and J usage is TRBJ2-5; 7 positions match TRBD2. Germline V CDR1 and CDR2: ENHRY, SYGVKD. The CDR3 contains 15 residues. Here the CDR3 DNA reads TGTGCCATCAGTGAGGCCCGGACTAGAGGGGAGACCCAGTATTTC. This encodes CAISEARTRGETQYF.

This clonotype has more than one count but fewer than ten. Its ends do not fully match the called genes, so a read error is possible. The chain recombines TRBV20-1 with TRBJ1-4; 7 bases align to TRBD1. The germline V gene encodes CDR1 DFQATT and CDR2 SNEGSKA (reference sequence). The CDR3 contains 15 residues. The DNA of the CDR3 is TGCAGTGCTAGAGATGAGGGACAGCCTAAGGAAAAACTGTTTTTT. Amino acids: CSARDEGQPKEKLFF.

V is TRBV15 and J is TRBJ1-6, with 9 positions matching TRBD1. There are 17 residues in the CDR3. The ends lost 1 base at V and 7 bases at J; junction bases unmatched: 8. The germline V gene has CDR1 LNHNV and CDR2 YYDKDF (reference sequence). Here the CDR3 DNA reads TGTGCCACCAGCAGAGCGGTAGGACAGGGGCGAAATTCACCCCTCCACTTT. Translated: CATSRAVGQGRNSPLHF. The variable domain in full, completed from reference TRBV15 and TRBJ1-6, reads DAMVIQNPRYQVTQFGKPVTLSCSQTLNHNVMYWYQQKSSQAPKLLFHYYDKDFNNEADTPDNFQSRRPNTSFCFLDIRSPGLGDTAMYLCATSRAVGQGRNSPLHFGNGTRLTVT.

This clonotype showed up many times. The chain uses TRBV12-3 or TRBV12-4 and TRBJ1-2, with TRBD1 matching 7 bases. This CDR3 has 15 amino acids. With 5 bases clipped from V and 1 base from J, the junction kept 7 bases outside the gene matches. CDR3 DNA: TGTGCCAGCAGTAAGACAGGGAGGCTTAACTATGGCTACACCTTC. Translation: CASSKTGRLNYGYTF.

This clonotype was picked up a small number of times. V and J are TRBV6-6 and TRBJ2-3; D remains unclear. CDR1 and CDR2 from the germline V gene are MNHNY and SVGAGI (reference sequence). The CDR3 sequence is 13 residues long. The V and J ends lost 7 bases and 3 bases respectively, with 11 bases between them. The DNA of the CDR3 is TGTGCCAGCACACGAGTTGGTACAGATACGCAGTATTTT. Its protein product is CASTRVGTDTQYF.

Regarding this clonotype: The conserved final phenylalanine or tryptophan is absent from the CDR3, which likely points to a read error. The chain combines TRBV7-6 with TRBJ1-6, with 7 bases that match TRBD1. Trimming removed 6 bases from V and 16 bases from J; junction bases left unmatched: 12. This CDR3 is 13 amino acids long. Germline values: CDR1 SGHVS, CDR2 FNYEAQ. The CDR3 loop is CASSLSATGLLHL. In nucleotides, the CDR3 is TGTGCCAGCAGTTTAAGCGCGACAGGGCTACTCCACCTT.

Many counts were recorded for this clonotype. CDR3 in DNA: TGTGCCAGCAGTTTACCAGGGTATGGCTACACCTTC. Amino acid sequence: CASSLPGYGYTF. The V call is TRBV12-3 or TRBV12-4, the J call TRBJ1-2; D might be TRBD1 (5 bases). The length of the CDR3 is 12 residues. Trimming took 2 bases from V and 5 from J, leaving 6 bases between them.

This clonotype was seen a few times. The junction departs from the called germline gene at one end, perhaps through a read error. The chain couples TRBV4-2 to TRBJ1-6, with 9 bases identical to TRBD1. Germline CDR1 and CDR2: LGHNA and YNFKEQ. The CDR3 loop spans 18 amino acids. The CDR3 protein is CASSQDPDRGLYNPPLHF. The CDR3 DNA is TGTGCCAGCAGCCAAGACCCGGACAGGGGACTCTATAATCCACCCCTCCACTTT.

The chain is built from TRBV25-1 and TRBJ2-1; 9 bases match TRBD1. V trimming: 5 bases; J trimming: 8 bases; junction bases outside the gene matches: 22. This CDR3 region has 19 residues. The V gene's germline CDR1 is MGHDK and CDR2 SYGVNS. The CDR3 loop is CASSPIQGWGQGPSHEQFF. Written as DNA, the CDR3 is TGTGCCAGCAGTCCGATTCAGGGATGGGGACAGGGTCCCTCACATGAGCAGTTCTTC.

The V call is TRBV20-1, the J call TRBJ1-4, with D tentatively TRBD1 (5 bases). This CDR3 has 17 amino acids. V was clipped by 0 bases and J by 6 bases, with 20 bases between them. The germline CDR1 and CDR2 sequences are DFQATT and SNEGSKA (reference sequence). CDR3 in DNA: TGCAGTGCTAGAGATGAAGGAGGGGCGCGGAGTTATGAAAAACTGTTTTTT. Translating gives CSARDEGGARSYEKLFF.